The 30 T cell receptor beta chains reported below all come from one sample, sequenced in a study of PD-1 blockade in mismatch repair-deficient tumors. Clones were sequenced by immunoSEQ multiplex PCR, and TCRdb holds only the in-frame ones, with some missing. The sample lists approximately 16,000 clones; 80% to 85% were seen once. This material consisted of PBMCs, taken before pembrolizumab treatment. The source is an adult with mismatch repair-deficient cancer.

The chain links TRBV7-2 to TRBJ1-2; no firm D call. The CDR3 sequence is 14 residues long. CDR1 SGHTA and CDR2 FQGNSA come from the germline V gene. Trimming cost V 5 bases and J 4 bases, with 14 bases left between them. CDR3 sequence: CASSPSLSGYGYTF. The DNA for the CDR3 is TGTGCCAGCAGCCCTAGCCTGTCGGGCTATGGCTACACCTTC.

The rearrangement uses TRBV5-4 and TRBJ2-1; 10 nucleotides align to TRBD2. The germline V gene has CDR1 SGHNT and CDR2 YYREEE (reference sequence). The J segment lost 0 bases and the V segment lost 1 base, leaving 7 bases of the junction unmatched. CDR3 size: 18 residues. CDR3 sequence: CASSLWGSGRTSYNEQFF. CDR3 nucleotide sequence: TGTGCCAGCAGCTTGTGGGGTAGCGGGAGGACCTCCTACAATGAGCAGTTCTTC. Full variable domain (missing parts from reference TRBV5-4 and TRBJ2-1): ETGVTQSPTHLIKTRGQQVTLRCSSQSGHNTVSWYQQALGQGPQFIFQYYREEENGRGNFPPRFSGLQFPNYSSELNVNALELDDSALYLCASSLWGSGRTSYNEQFFGPGTRLTVL.

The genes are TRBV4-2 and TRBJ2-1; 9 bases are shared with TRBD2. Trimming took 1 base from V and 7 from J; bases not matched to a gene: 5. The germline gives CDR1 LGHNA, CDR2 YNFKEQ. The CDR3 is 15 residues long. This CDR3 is CASSQVAGVMNEQFF. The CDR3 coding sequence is TGTGCCAGCAGCCAAGTAGCGGGAGTTATGAATGAGCAGTTCTTC.

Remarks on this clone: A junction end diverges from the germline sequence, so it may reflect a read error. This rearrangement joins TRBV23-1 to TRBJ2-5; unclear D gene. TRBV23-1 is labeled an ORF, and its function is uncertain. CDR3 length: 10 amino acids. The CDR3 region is CASSQSQTDF. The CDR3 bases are TGCGCCAGCAGTCAATCCCAAACTGACTTC.

CDR3 residues: CASSHETSSYTDTQYF. The CDR3 DNA reads TGCGCCAGCAGCCATGAGACTAGTTCATACACAGATACGCAGTATTTT. The chain employs TRBV5-1 and TRBJ2-3; D is possibly TRBD2 (6 bases). Trimming stripped 4 bases from V and 2 bases from J, with 17 bases between. The CDR3 runs to 16 residues. Germline V gene sequence: CDR1 SGHRS, CDR2 YFSETQ.

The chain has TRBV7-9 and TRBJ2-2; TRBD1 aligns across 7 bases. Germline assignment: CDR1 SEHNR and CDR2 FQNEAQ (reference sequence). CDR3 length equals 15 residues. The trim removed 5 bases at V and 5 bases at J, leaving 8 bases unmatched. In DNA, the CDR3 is TGTGCCAGCAGCCTTCGACAGGGTCGTACCGGGGAGCTGTTTTTT. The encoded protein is CASSLRQGRTGELFF.

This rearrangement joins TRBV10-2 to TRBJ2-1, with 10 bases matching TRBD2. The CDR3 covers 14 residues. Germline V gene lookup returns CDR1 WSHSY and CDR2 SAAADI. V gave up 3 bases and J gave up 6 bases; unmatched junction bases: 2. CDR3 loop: CASSDSGRLNEQFF. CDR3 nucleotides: TGCGCCAGCAGTGATAGCGGGAGGCTCAATGAGCAGTTCTTC.

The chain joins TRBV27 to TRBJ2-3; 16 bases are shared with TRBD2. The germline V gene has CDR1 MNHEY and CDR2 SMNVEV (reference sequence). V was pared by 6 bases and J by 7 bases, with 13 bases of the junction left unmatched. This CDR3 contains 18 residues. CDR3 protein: CASSTGTSGRAGANTQYF. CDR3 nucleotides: TGTGCCAGCAGCACCGGGACTAGCGGGAGGGCCGGTGCGAATACGCAGTATTTT.

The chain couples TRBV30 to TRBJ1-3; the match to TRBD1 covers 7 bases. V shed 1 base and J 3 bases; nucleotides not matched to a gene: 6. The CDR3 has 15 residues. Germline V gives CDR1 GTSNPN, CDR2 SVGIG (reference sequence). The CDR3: CAWSEGQEFGNTIYF. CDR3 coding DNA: TGTGCCTGGAGTGAAGGACAGGAGTTTGGAAACACCATATATTTT.

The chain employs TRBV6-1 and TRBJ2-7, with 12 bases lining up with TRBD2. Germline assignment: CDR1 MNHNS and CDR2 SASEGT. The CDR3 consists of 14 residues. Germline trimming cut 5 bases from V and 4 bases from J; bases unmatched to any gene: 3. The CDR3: CASSLTSGSYEQYF. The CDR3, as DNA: TGTGCCAGCAGTTTGACTAGCGGGAGTTACGAGCAGTACTTC.

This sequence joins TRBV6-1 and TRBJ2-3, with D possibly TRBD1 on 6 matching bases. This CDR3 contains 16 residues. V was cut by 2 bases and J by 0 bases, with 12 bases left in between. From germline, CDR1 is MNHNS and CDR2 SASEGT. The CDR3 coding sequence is TGTGCCAGCAGTGAATGGGGGCTATCTAGCACAGATACGCAGTATTTT. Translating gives CASSEWGLSSTDTQYF.

The CDR3 reads CASSQAPRSGKSLGTDTQYF. The CDR3 nucleotides read TGCGCCAGCAGCCAAGCGCCGCGGAGCGGGAAATCCCTGGGCACAGATACGCAGTATTTT. The chain is built from TRBV4-3 and TRBJ2-3; 7 bases are shared with TRBD2. Germline CDR1 and CDR2: LGHNA and YSLEER. The CDR3 length is 20 residues. V lost 1 base to trimming and J lost 1 base; unmatched junction nucleotides: 17.

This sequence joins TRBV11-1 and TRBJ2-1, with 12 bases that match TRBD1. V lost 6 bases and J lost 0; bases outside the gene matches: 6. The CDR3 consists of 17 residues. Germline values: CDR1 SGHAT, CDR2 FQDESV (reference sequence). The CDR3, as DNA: TGTGCCAGCAGGGGACAGGGGGCTGGGAGCTCCTACAATGAGCAGTTCTTC. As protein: CASRGQGAGSSYNEQFF.

The CDR3 loop reads CASSQGSTGQETQYF. In nucleotides, the CDR3 is TGTGCCAGCAGCCAAGGGTCGACAGGTCAAGAGACCCAGTACTTC. This chain uses TRBV11-2 with TRBJ2-5; perhaps TRBD1 as D (6 bases). This CDR3 region has 15 residues. CDR1 and CDR2 from the germline V gene are SGHAT and FQNNGV. V shed 5 bases and J shed 2 bases, with 15 bases lying between them.

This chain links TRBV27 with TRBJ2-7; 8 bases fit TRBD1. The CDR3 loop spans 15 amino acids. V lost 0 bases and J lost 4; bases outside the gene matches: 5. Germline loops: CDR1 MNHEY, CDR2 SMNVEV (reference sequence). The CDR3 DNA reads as TGTGCCAGCAGTTTATCCTCGACAGGGGTGTACGAGCAGTACTTC. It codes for CASSLSSTGVYEQYF.

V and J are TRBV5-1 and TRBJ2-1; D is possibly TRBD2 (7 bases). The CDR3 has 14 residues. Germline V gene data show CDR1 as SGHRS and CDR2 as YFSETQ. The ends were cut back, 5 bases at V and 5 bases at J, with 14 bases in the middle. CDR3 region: CASSFGGANNEQFF. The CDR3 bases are TGCGCCAGCAGTTTTGGGGGGGCAAACAATGAGCAGTTCTTC.

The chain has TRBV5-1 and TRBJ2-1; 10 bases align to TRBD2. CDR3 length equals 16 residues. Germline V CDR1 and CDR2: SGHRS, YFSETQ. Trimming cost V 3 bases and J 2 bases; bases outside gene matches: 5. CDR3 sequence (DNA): TGCGCCAGCAGCTCCCTAGCGGGAGCGACCTACAATGAGCAGTTCTTC. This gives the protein CASSSLAGATYNEQFF.

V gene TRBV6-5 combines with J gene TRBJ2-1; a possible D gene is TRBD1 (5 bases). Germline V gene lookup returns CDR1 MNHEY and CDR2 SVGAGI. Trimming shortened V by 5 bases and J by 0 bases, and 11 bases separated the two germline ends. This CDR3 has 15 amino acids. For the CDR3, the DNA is TGTGCCAGCAGTCCCGACAGCCCCTCCTACAATGAGCAGTTCTTC. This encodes CASSPDSPSYNEQFF.

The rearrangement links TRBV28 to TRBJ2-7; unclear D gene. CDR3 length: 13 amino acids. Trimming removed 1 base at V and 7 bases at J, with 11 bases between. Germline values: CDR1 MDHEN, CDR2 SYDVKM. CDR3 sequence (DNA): TGTGCCAGCAGTTTATCCCAACCTCTTGAGCAGTACTTC. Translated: CASSLSQPLEQYF.

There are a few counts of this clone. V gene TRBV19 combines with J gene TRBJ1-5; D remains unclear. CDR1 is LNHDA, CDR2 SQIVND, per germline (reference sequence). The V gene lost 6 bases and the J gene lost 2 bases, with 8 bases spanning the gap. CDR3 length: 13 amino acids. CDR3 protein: CASSGSGNQPQHF. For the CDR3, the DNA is TGTGCCAGTAGCGGGTCTGGCAATCAGCCCCAGCATTTT.

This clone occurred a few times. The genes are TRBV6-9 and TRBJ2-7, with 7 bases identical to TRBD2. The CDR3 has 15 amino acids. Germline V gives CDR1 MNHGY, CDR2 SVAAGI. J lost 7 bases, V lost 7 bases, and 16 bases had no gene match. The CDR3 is CASTRSGTNLLEQYF. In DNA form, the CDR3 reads TGTGCCAGCACCCGATCCGGGACTAATTTGTTGGAGCAGTACTTC.

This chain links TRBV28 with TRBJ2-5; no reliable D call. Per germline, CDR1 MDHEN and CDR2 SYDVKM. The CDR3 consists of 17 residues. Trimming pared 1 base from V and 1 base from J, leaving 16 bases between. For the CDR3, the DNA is TGTGCCAGCAGTTTATCGCCGTGGCAGACCTCCCAAGAGACCCAGTACTTC. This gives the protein CASSLSPWQTSQETQYF.

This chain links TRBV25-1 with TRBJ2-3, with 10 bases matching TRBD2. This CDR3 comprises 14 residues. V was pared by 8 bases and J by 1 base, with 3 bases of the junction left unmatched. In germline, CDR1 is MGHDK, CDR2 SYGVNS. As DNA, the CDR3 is TGTGCCAGCGCCGGGACTAGCGGCACAGATACGCAGTATTTT. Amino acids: CASAGTSGTDTQYF.

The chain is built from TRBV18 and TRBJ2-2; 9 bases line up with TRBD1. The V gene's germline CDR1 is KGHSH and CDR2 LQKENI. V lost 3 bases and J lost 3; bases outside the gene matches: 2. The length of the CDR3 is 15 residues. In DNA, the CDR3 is TGTGCCAGCTCACCTTGGGACAGGGACACCGGGGAGCTGTTTTTT. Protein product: CASSPWDRDTGELFF. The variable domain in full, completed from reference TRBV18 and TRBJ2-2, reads NAGVMQNPRHLVRRRGQEARLRCSPMKGHSHVYWYRQLPEEGLKFMVYLQKENIIDESGMPKERFSAEFPKEGPSILRIQQVVRGDSAAYFCASSPWDRDTGELFFGEGSRLTVL.

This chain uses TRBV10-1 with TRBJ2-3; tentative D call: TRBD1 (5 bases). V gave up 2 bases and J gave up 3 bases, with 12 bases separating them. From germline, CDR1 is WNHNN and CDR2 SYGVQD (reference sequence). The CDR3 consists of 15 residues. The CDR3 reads CASSEGLGETDTQYF. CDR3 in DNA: TGCGCCAGCAGTGAGGGGCTAGGGGAAACAGATACGCAGTATTTT.

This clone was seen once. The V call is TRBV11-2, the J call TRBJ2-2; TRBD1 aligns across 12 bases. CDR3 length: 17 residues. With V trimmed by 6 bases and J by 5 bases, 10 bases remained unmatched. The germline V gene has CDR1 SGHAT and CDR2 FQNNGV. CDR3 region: CASRDGTGGARTGELFF. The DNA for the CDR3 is TGTGCCAGCAGAGATGGGACAGGGGGCGCGAGGACCGGGGAGCTGTTTTTT.

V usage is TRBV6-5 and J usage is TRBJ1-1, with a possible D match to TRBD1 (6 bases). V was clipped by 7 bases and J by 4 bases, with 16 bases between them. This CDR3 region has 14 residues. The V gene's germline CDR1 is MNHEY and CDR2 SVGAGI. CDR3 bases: TGTGCCAGCACCGCCCAGGGGCTGGGCACTGAAGCTTTCTTT. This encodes CASTAQGLGTEAFF.

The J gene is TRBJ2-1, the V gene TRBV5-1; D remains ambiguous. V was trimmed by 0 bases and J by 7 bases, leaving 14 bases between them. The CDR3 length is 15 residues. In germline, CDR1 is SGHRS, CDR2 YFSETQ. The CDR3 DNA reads TGCGCCAGCAGCTTGGTAGTCCGAGGTTCAAATGAGCAGTTCTTC. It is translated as CASSLVVRGSNEQFF. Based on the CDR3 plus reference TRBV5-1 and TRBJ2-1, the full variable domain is KAGVTQTPRYLIKTRGQQVTLSCSPISGHRSVSWYQQTPGQGLQFLFEYFSETQRNKGNFPGRFSGRQFSNSRSEMNVSTLELGDSALYLCASSLVVRGSNEQFFGPGTRLTVL.

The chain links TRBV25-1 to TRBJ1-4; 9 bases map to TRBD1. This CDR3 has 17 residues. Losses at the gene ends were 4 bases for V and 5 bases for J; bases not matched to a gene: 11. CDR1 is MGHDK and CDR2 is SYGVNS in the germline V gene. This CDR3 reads CASSGGGQGGLNEKLFF. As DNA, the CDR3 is TGTGCCAGCAGTGGGGGGGGACAGGGCGGACTAAATGAAAAACTGTTTTTT.

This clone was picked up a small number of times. This CDR3 is CASSTGTYNTGELFF. As DNA, the CDR3 is TGTGCCAGTAGTACCGGGACTTACAACACCGGGGAGCTGTTTTTT. The chain has TRBV19 and TRBJ2-2; TRBD2 is a possible D gene (6 bases). The CDR3 length is 15 residues. Trimming removed 4 bases at V and 2 bases at J, with 11 bases between. Germline CDR1 reads LNHDA; CDR2 reads SQIVND (reference sequence).